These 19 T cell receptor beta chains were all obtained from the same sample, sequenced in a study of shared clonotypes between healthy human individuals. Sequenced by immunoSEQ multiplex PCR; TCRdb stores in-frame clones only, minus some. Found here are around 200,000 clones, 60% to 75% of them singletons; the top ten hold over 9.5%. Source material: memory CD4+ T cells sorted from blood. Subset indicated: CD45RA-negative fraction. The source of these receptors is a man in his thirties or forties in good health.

CDR3 sequence reads: CASSEGGVGETQYF. The CDR3 nucleotides read TGTGCCAGCAGTGAAGGAGGGGTTGGGGAGACCCAGTACTTC. The V gene is TRBV6-1, the J gene TRBJ2-5; tentatively, D is TRBD1 or TRBD2 (5 bases each). The CDR3 is 14 residues long. Trimming removed 1 base from V and 5 bases from J, with 11 bases in between. CDR1 MNHNS and CDR2 SASEGT come from the germline V gene.

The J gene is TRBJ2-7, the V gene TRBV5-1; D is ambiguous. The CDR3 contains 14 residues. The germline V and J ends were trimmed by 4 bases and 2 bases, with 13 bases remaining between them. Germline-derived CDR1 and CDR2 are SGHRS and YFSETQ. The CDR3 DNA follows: TGCGCCAGCAGCGGGTGGGGATTCACCTACGAGCAGTACTTC. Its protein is CASSGWGFTYEQYF.

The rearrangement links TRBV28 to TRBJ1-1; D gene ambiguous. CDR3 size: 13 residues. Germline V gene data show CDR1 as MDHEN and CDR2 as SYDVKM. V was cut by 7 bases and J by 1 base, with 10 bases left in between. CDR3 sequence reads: CASTFRRNTEAFF. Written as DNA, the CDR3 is TGTGCCAGCACTTTCAGGAGGAACACTGAAGCTTTCTTT.

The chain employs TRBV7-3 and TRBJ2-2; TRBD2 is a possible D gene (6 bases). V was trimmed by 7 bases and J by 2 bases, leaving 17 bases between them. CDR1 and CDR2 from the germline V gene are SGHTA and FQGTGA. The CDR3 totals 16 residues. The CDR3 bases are TGTGCCAGCACTATCTCATCCGGGGGAAACACCGGGGAGCTGTTTTTT. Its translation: CASTISSGGNTGELFF.

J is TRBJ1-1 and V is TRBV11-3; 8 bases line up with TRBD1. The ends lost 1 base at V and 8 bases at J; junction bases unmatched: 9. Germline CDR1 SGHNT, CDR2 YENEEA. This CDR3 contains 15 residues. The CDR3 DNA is TGTGCCAGCAGCTTAGCAGGGGGCGCAGGCGCCGAAGCTTTCTTT. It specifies CASSLAGGAGAEAFF.

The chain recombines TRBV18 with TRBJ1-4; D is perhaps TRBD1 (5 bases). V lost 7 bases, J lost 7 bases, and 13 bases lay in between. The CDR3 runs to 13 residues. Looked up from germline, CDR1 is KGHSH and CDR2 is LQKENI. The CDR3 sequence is CASLQASGEKLFF. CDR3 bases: TGTGCCAGCTTACAGGCCAGCGGTGAAAAACTGTTTTTT. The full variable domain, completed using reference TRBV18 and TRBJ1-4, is NAGVMQNPRHLVRRRGQEARLRCSPMKGHSHVYWYRQLPEEGLKFMVYLQKENIIDESGMPKERFSAEFPKEGPSILRIQQVVRGDSAAYFCASLQASGEKLFFGSGTQLSVL.

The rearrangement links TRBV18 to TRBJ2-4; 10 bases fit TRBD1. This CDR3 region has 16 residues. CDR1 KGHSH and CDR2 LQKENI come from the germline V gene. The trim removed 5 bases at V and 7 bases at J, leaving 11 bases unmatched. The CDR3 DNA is TGTGCCAGCTCATCGCTAGGGACAGGGGTGGGGAACATTCAGTACTTC. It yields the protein CASSSLGTGVGNIQYF.

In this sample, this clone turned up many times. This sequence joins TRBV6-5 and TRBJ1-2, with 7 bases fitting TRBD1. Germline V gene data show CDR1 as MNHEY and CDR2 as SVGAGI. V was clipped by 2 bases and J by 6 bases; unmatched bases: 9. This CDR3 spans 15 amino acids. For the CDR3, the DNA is TGTGCCAGCAGTTACGAGGGACAGCCCGTAAATGGCTACACCTTC. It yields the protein CASSYEGQPVNGYTF.

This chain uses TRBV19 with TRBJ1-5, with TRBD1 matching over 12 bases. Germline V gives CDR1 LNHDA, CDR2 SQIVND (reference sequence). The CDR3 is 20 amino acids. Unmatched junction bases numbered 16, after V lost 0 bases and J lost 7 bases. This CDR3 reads CASSIDRRWDRGPTGQPQHF. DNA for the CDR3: TGTGCCAGTAGTATAGATCGCCGGTGGGACAGGGGGCCCACAGGGCAGCCCCAGCATTTT.

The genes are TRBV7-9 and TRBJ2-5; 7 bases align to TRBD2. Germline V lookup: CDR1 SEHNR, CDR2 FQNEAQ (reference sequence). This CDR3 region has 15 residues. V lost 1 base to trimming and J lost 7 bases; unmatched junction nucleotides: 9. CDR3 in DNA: TGTGCCAGCAGCTTAGATGGGGGACTATTGGCGACCCAGTACTTC. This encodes CASSLDGGLLATQYF. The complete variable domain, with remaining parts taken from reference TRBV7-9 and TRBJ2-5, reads DTGVSQNPRHKITKRGQNVTFRCDPISEHNRLYWYRQTLGQGPEFLTYFQNEAQLEKSRLLSDRFSAERPKGSFSTLEIQRTEQGDSAMYLCASSLDGGLLATQYFGPGTRLLVL.

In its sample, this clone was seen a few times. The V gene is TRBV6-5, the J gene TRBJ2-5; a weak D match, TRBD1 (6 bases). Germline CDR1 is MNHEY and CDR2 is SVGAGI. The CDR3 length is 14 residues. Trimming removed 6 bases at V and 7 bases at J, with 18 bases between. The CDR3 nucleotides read TGTGCCAGCAGACCCCTCTGGGACACAAGGACCCAGTACTTC. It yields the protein CASRPLWDTRTQYF.

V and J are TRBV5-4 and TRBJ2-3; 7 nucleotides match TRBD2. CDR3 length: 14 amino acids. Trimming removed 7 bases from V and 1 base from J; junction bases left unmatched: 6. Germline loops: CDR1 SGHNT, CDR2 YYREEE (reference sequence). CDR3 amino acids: CASGGSGGTDTQYF. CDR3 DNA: TGTGCCAGCGGCGGGAGTGGGGGCACAGATACGCAGTATTTT.

CDR3 bases: TGCGCCAGCAGTCAATCACCGGCGGATATGAATCAGCCCCAGCATTTT. It translates to CASSQSPADMNQPQHF. The rearrangement joins TRBV23-1 to TRBJ1-5, with D unclear. TRBV23-1 carries the ORF label, with uncertain function. This CDR3 has 16 amino acids. V lost 0 bases to trimming and J lost 4 bases, with 13 bases between them.

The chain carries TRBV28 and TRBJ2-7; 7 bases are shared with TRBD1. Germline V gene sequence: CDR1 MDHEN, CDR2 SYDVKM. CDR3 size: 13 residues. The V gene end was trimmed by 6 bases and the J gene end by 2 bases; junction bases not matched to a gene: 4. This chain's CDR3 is CASSRDSTYEQYF. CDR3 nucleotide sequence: TGTGCCAGCAGCCGGGACAGTACCTACGAGCAGTACTTC. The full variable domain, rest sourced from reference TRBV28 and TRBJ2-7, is DVKVTQSSRYLVKRTGEKVFLECVQDMDHENMFWYRQDPGLGLRLIYFSYDVKMKEKGDIPEGYSVSREKKERFSLILESASTNQTSMYLCASSRDSTYEQYFGPGTRLTVT.

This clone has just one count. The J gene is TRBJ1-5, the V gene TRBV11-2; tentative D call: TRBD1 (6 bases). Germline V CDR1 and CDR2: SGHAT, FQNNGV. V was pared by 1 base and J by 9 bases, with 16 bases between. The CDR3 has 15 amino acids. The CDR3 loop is CASSLGGAGPGPQHF. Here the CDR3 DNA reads TGTGCCAGCAGCTTAGGGGGGGCAGGGCCAGGGCCCCAGCATTTT.

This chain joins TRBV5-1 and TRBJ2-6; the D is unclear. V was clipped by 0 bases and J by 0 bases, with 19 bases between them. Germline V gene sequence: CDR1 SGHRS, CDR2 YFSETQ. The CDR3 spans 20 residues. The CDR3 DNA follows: TGCGCCAGCAGCTTGGTACGGGCAGATCAATCAACCTCTGGGGCCAACGTCCTGACTTTC. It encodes CASSLVRADQSTSGANVLTF.

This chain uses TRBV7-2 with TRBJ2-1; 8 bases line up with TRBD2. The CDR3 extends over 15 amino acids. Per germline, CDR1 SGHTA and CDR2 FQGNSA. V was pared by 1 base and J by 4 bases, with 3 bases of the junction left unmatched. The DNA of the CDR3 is TGTGCCAGCAGCTTAGGAGCGGGAGTGTACAATGAGCAGTTCTTC. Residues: CASSLGAGVYNEQFF.

The CDR3 DNA reads TGTGCCAGCAGCTTAGCCCGGACCACTGAAGCTTTCTTT. It codes for CASSLARTTEAFF. The V call is TRBV7-9, the J call TRBJ1-1; D is unclear. Trimming shortened V by 0 bases and J by 4 bases, and 6 bases separated the two germline ends. The germline V gene has CDR1 SEHNR and CDR2 FQNEAQ (reference sequence). The CDR3 contains 13 residues.

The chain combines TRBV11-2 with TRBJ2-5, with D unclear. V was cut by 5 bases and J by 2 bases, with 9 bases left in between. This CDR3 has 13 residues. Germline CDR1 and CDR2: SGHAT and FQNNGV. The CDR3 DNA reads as TGTGCCAGCAGCCCGTCCGGTCAAGAGACCCAGTACTTC. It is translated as CASSPSGQETQYF.